This T cell receptor beta chain originates from a study of cytomegalovirus exposure and HLA in healthy donors. This table comes from immunoSEQ multiplex PCR, and its TCRdb copy is limited to in-frame clones, with some not included. The table includes 200,000 or so clones, 65% to 90% detected once. This CDR3 has 13 residues. V dropped 2 bases and J dropped 5; count of bases not matched to a gene: 2. The germline CDR1 and CDR2 sequences are MGHRA and YSYEKL. The sample consisted of PBMCs. This clonotype was obtained from a woman aged 25 to 39 in good health and CMV-seropositive. The genes are TRBV4-1 and TRBJ2-5, with 7 bases aligning to TRBD1. The CDR3 protein is CASSQLRGETQYF. DNA for the CDR3: TGCGCCAGCAGCCAACTCAGGGGGGAGACCCAGTACTTC.